Presented here are 17 T cell receptor beta chains from one specimen sequenced in a study of regulatory T cells in long-lasting Graves disease. Libraries of TCR beta came from iRepertoire HTBI primers plus Arm-PCR of CDR3 regions. MiXCR was run by TCRdb on the multiplex PCR reads, yielding one entry per CDR3 protein. The profile shows approximately 690,000 distinct CDR3 sequences, roughly 30% of them singletons. Specified time point: persistent/refractory GD, antithyroid drugs over 5 years with positive TRAb. Extracted PBMC RNA gave rise to the TCR library. The sequencing used peripheral blood mononuclear cells (PBMCs), collected when the disease was refractory, from a patient treated with antithyroid drugs. These receptor sequences come from a female donor with Graves disease.

The table lists this clonotype with many counts. V usage is TRBV28 and J usage is TRBJ1-5; 7 bases agree with TRBD1. CDR1 is MDHEN, CDR2 SYDVKM, per germline. Unmatched junction bases numbered 3, after V lost 1 base and J lost 3 bases. The CDR3 is 15 residues long. The CDR3 region is CASSLSRGDNQPQHF. The CDR3 nucleotides are TGTGCCAGCAGTTTATCCAGGGGGGACAATCAGCCCCAGCATTTT.

The J gene is TRBJ2-7, the V gene TRBV12-5, with D unclear. Germline V gene sequence: CDR1 LGHNT, CDR2 FRNRAP. The CDR3 loop spans 12 amino acids. With 0 bases removed from V and 5 bases from J, the gap between germline ends came to 5 bases. This chain's CDR3 is CASGLVPNEQYF. CDR3 coding DNA: TGTGCTAGTGGTTTGGTACCGAACGAGCAGTACTTC. Filled out from reference TRBV12-5 and TRBJ2-7, the complete variable domain reads DARVTQTPRHKVTEMGQEVTMRCQPILGHNTVFWYRQTMMQGLELLAYFRNRAPLDDSGMPKDRFSAEMPDATLATLKIQPSEPRDSAVYFCASGLVPNEQYFGPGTRLTVT.

The chain links TRBV27 to TRBJ1-1; D remains unclear. V was trimmed by 3 bases and J by 0 bases, leaving 8 bases between them. CDR1 and CDR2 (germline): MNHEY, SMNVEV (reference sequence). This CDR3 has 14 amino acids. The CDR3 protein is CASSFFGLNTEAFF. The CDR3 DNA follows: TGTGCCAGCAGTTTTTTCGGGTTGAACACTGAAGCTTTCTTT.

This clonotype was seen at least ten times. The chain carries TRBV28 and TRBJ1-1; TRBD1 is a possible D gene (6 bases). Trimming stripped 5 bases from V and 6 bases from J, with 13 bases between. Germline assignment: CDR1 MDHEN and CDR2 SYDVKM. This CDR3 has 13 amino acids. The CDR3 here is CASSTGYWAEAFF. The CDR3 DNA reads TGTGCCAGCAGTACAGGGTATTGGGCTGAAGCTTTCTTT.

The chain couples TRBV20-1 to TRBJ1-2; D gene unclear. Germline loops: CDR1 DFQATT, CDR2 SNEGSKA (reference sequence). Trimming cost V 0 bases and J 1 base, with 9 bases left between them. This CDR3 has 14 amino acids. This chain's CDR3 is CSARDVRDNYGYTF. The CDR3 DNA reads as TGCAGTGCTAGAGACGTAAGGGATAACTATGGCTACACCTTC.

This clonotype was seen more than once but under ten times. The CDR3: CASSGGQPNYGYTF. The CDR3, as DNA: TGTGCCAGCAGCGGAGGACAACCTAACTATGGCTACACCTTC. The chain employs TRBV3-1 and TRBJ1-2; TRBD1 is a possible D gene (5 bases). Trimming stripped 5 bases from V and 0 bases from J, with 10 bases between. The length of the CDR3 is 14 residues. Germline-derived CDR1 and CDR2 are LGHDT and YNNKEL (reference sequence).

The chain uses TRBV6-1 and TRBJ2-1; 16 bases are shared with TRBD2. Germline values: CDR1 MNHNS, CDR2 SASEGT. With 7 bases clipped from V and 6 bases from J, the junction kept 12 bases outside the gene matches. This CDR3 is built from 18 residues. Here the CDR3 reads CASTTPKGLAGGRNEQFF. CDR3 DNA sequence: TGTGCCAGCACTACCCCTAAGGGACTAGCGGGAGGGCGCAATGAGCAGTTCTTC.

In its sample, this clonotype was seen many times. The chain is built from TRBV12-3 or TRBV12-4 and TRBJ1-2; no firm D call. The CDR3 spans 15 residues. Trimming removed 3 bases at V and 0 bases at J, with 11 bases between. The CDR3 is CASSFQTGANYGYTF. The CDR3 DNA is TGTGCCAGCAGTTTTCAGACTGGCGCTAACTATGGCTACACCTTC.

This chain connects TRBV4-2 to TRBJ2-2; tentatively, D is TRBD2 (5 bases). Trimming pared 7 bases from V and 5 bases from J, leaving 11 bases between. Germline CDR1 and CDR2: LGHNA and YNFKEQ. CDR3 length: 13 amino acids. CDR3 DNA: TGTGCCAGCACGGAGGTCGGGACCGGGGAGCTGTTTTTT. This gives the protein CASTEVGTGELFF.

The gene calls are TRBV7-9 and TRBJ1-2; 12 nucleotides match TRBD1. Per germline, CDR1 SEHNR and CDR2 FQNEAQ (reference sequence). V dropped 5 bases and J dropped 7; count of bases not matched to a gene: 8. The CDR3 has 15 residues. CDR3 protein: CASSPPPGQGAGYTF. CDR3 nucleotides: TGTGCCAGCAGCCCGCCCCCGGGACAGGGGGCTGGCTACACCTTC.

V usage is TRBV7-2 and J usage is TRBJ2-7, with TRBD2 as a possible D gene (5 bases). This CDR3 spans 15 amino acids. Trimming stripped 1 base from V and 2 bases from J, with 12 bases between. Germline CDR1 reads SGHTA; CDR2 reads FQGNSA. Here the CDR3 reads CASSLEIGSPYEQYF. In nucleotides, the CDR3 is TGTGCCAGCAGCTTAGAAATTGGGAGTCCCTACGAGCAGTACTTC.

The chain couples TRBV30 to TRBJ1-2, with D unresolved. V was shortened by 2 bases and J by 10 bases, with 14 bases between the two germline ends. CDR1 and CDR2 (germline): GTSNPN, SVGIG (reference sequence). CDR3 length: 12 amino acids. CDR3 nucleotides: TGTGCCTGGAGTCCTTCGGTTGTAGACTACACCTTC. Its translation: CAWSPSVVDYTF.

This clonotype was seen only a few times. The rearrangement joins TRBV19 to TRBJ2-5; the match to TRBD2 covers 8 bases. The trim removed 6 bases at V and 5 bases at J, leaving 11 bases unmatched. Germline-derived CDR1 and CDR2 are LNHDA and SQIVND (reference sequence). The CDR3 is made up of 15 amino acids. Here the CDR3 reads CASSTTGASGETQYF. The DNA for the CDR3 is TGTGCCAGTAGCACTACCGGGGCTAGCGGGGAGACCCAGTACTTC.

The chain employs TRBV9 and TRBJ1-4; D is undetermined. With 0 bases removed from V and 5 bases from J, the gap between germline ends came to 14 bases. The CDR3 has 16 amino acids. Germline V gene sequence: CDR1 SGDLS, CDR2 YYNGEE. CDR3 in DNA: TGTGCCAGCAGCGTAGGGTTCGGGCAGTTAAATGAAAAACTGTTTTTT. Its translation: CASSVGFGQLNEKLFF.

Only one count was recorded for this clonotype. The V and J genes are TRBV6-2 or TRBV6-3 and TRBJ1-1; no clear D gene. Between the trimmed V and J ends, which lost 5 bases and 3 bases, there was a span of 10 bases. The CDR3 contains 13 residues. Per the germline V gene, CDR1 is MNHEY and CDR2 is SVGEGT. The CDR3 reads CASSELPDTEAFF. CDR3 sequence (DNA): TGTGCCAGCAGTGAATTGCCGGACACTGAAGCTTTCTTT.

The V and J genes are TRBV30 and TRBJ1-1, with D possibly being TRBD1 (5 bases). V lost 4 bases to trimming and J lost 1 base, with 13 bases between them. This CDR3 region has 14 residues. CDR1 is GTSNPN and CDR2 is SVGIG in the germline V gene (reference sequence). The CDR3 DNA is TGTGCCTGGACGCCGGGACTATCGAACACTGAAGCTTTCTTT. Amino acids: CAWTPGLSNTEAFF.

This clonotype was picked up many times. The CDR3 DNA reads as TGTGCCAGCAGTCCCAGGGGGCTTTCCGGCTACACCTTC. Residues: CASSPRGLSGYTF. The chain recombines TRBV11-2 with TRBJ1-2; 8 bases are a match to TRBD1. The J segment lost 8 bases and the V segment lost 6 bases, leaving 8 bases of the junction unmatched. The length of the CDR3 is 13 residues. Germline CDR1 is SGHAT and CDR2 is FQNNGV.